This is a list of T cell receptor beta chains from one sample in a study of a mutant IDH1 vaccine in newly diagnosed glioma. No antigen has been assigned to these receptors. Profiled with immunoSEQ multiplex PCR; TCRdb holds only in-frame clones, not every one. Among 50,000 or so clones, about 81% were seen once, and the ten largest hold under 4.5%. Material: PBMCs, obtained from a glioma patient whose treatment included an IDH1 peptide vaccine. The receptors derive from a woman aged 25 to 39 with glioma. Some clones in this sample may be carry-over from other donors' samples. Each CDR3 is given with its conserved first and last residue. D genes are given only for firm matches. Clone sizes are given selectively: once, few, many, or a class where the clone is expanded.

abundance,d_gene,j_gene,v_gene,CDR3aa,CDR3nt
.,.,TRBJ1-1,TRBV7-2,CASSFGPAEGTEAFF,TGTGCCAGCAGCTTTGGCCCGGCGGAGGGGACTGAAGCTTTCTTT
.,.,TRBJ2-7,TRBV7-2,CASSLDGPAVQYF,TGTGCCAGCAGCTTAGATGGCCCTGCGGTGCAGTACTTC
.,.,TRBJ1-1,TRBV19,CASTGLTEAFF,TGTGCCAGTACAGGGTTGACTGAAGCTTTCTTT
.,TRBD1,TRBJ1-2,TRBV6-5,CASSQTGGGYGYTF,TGTGCCAGCAGTCAGACAGGGGGCGGGTATGGCTACACCTTC
.,.,TRBJ2-7,TRBV28,CASSLRGSESYEQYF,TGTGCCAGCAGTTTAAGGGGCAGCGAATCCTACGAGCAGTACTTC
.,.,TRBJ2-7,TRBV5-1,CASSGDGIYEQYF,TGCGCCAGCAGCGGGGACGGGATCTACGAGCAGTACTTC
once,.,TRBJ1-5,TRBV29-1,CSVGGMRGGEPQHF,TGCAGCGTTGGGGGGATGAGGGGCGGGGAGCCCCAGCATTTT
.,TRBD2,TRBJ2-7,TRBV10-3,CAISSLAGGPYEQYF,TGTGCCATCAGCTCCCTAGCGGGAGGGCCCTACGAGCAGTACTTC
.,TRBD1,TRBJ1-4,TRBV7-6,CASSFRQGGDEKLFF,TGTGCCAGCAGCTTTCGACAGGGAGGGGATGAAAAACTGTTTTTT
.,.,TRBJ1-5,TRBV7-6,CASSLGSEGGNQPQHF,TGTGCCAGCAGCTTAGGGTCAGAGGGGGGAAATCAGCCCCAGCATTTT
.,.,TRBJ2-6,TRBV5-4,CASSLSGAGANVLTF,TGTGCCAGCAGCTTGAGTGGAGCCGGGGCCAACGTCCTGACTTTC
.,TRBD2,TRBJ2-5,TRBV7-2,CASSPDGGEGETQYF,TGTGCCAGCAGCCCAGATGGGGGGGAGGGAGAGACCCAGTACTTC
.,.,TRBJ2-7,TRBV9,CASSVGGMGVYEQYF,TGTGCCAGCAGCGTAGGAGGGATGGGAGTCTACGAGCAGTACTTC
.,.,TRBJ1-2,TRBV27,CASSLTPLGYGYTF,TGTGCCAGCAGTTTAACCCCTTTGGGCTATGGCTACACCTTC
.,TRBD1,TRBJ1-2,TRBV30,CAWSSTGEYGYTF,TGTGCCTGGAGTTCGACAGGGGAGTATGGCTACACCTTC
.,.,TRBJ2-1,TRBV29-1,CSVKGGTYNEQFF,TGCAGCGTCAAGGGGGGCACCTACAATGAGCAGTTCTTC
.,TRBD1,TRBJ1-2,TRBV7-2,CASSFPTGDYGYTF,TGTGCCAGCAGCTTCCCGACAGGGGATTATGGCTACACCTTC
.,TRBD2,TRBJ2-5,TRBV9,CASSAGTSGSQTQYF,TGTGCCAGCAGCGCCGGGACTAGCGGGAGTCAGACCCAGTACTTC
.,TRBD1,TRBJ1-1,TRBV5-1,CASSFDSNRQGKGSTEAFF,TGCGCCAGCAGCTTCGATTCGAACAGACAGGGCAAAGGCAGCACTGAAGCTTTCTTT
once,.,TRBJ1-1,TRBV18,CASSPDGRSGTEAFF,TGTGCCAGCTCGCCCGATGGGAGGTCGGGCACTGAAGCTTTCTTT
.,TRBD2,TRBJ2-3,TRBV2,CASSVTSGTLDTQYF,TGTGCCAGCAGTGTAACTAGCGGGACGTTGGATACGCAGTATTTT
.,.,TRBJ2-3,TRBV10-3,CAISDTGFTDTQYF,TGTGCCATCAGCGACACAGGGTTCACAGATACGCAGTATTTT
.,TRBD2,TRBJ2-1,TRBV5-1,CASSFTAGTSGISGGEQFF,TGCGCCAGCAGCTTTACTGCCGGGACTAGCGGGATCTCCGGGGGTGAGCAGTTCTTC
once,TRBD2,TRBJ2-7,TRBV7-9,CASSQRDLYEQYF,TGTGCCAGCAGCCAGCGGGACCTCTACGAGCAGTACTTC
few,TRBD1,TRBJ1-1,TRBV27,CASSFGNPGTGPPEAFF,TGTGCCAGCAGTTTCGGTAATCCCGGGACAGGGCCGCCTGAAGCTTTCTTT
.,.,TRBJ1-2,TRBV10-1,CASSARGGYTF,TGCGCCAGCAGCGCACGTGGGGGCTACACCTTC
.,.,TRBJ1-4,TRBV7-8,CASSFNSGDAESGEKLFF,TGTGCCAGCAGCTTCAATTCCGGGGATGCTGAGAGTGGTGAAAAACTGTTTTTT
.,.,TRBJ2-7,TRBV30,CAWSPGDRYEQYF,TGTGCCTGGAGCCCAGGGGATCGGTACGAGCAGTACTTC
.,.,TRBJ1-4,TRBV30,CAWSGTGAEKLFF,TGTGCCTGGAGTGGAACCGGGGCCGAAAAACTGTTTTTT
few,.,TRBJ1-2,TRBV28,CASSTGKEYGYTF,TGTGCCAGCAGTACAGGGAAGGAGTATGGCTACACCTTC
.,.,TRBJ1-1,TRBV19,CASSTWADTEAFF,TGTGCCAGTAGTACCTGGGCGGACACTGAAGCTTTCTTT
.,.,TRBJ2-7,TRBV19,CASSIGGRSYEQYF,TGTGCCAGTAGTATAGGAGGCCGTTCCTACGAGCAGTACTTC
.,.,TRBJ1-1,TRBV18,CASSPQDILNTEAFF,TGTGCCAGCTCTCCCCAGGACATTCTGAACACTGAAGCTTTCTTT
.,.,TRBJ1-1,TRBV4-2,CASSQVGGSTEAFF,TGTGCCAGCAGCCAAGTGGGGGGGAGCACTGAAGCTTTCTTT
.,TRBD1,TRBJ1-2,TRBV10-2,CASRAGTGANYGYTF,TGCGCCAGCAGGGCCGGGACAGGGGCCAACTATGGCTACACCTTC
.,TRBD2,TRBJ2-2,TRBV9,CASSRRTSGRIGELFF,TGTGCCAGCAGCCGGAGGACTAGCGGGAGAATCGGGGAGCTGTTTTTT
.,.,TRBJ2-7,TRBV5-1,CASSLGVQTFDEQYF,TGCGCCAGCAGCTTGGGGGTACAAACCTTTGACGAGCAGTACTTC
.,TRBD2,TRBJ2-7,TRBV13,CASSLGGKYYEQYF,TGTGCCAGCAGCTTGGGGGGGAAATACTACGAGCAGTACTTC
.,.,TRBJ2-3,TRBV29-1,CSVEDWLEAPDTQYF,TGCAGCGTTGAAGACTGGCTAGAGGCGCCAGATACGCAGTATTTT
.,TRBD1,TRBJ1-1,TRBV5-6,CASSLGRTGGWDTEAFF,TGTGCCAGCAGCTTGGGAAGGACAGGGGGCTGGGACACTGAAGCTTTCTTT
.,.,TRBJ1-2,TRBV5-7,CASSLGRGGGIGYTF,TGTGCCAGCAGCCTTGGTAGGGGCGGAGGAATCGGCTACACCTTC
.,.,TRBJ1-2,TRBV5-1,CASSPSGGANYGYTF,TGCGCCAGCAGCCCCTCCGGCGGAGCTAACTATGGCTACACCTTC
.,.,TRBJ2-5,TRBV7-9,CASRGKGETQYF,TGTGCCAGCAGAGGGAAGGGTGAGACCCAGTACTTC
.,.,TRBJ2-1,TRBV6-1,CASSENQAQSSYNEQFF,TGTGCCAGCAGCGAAAACCAAGCCCAGAGCTCCTACAATGAGCAGTTCTTC
.,.,TRBJ2-7,TRBV4-2,CASSQIPQRSEQYF,TGTGCCAGCAGCCAGATCCCGCAGCGTAGCGAGCAGTACTTC
.,.,TRBJ2-1,TRBV19,CASSDVDYNEQFF,TGTGCCAGTAGCGATGTTGACTACAATGAGCAGTTCTTC